This T cell receptor beta chain comes out of a study of T cell repertoires and HLA-DP antigens. The CDR3 covers 15 residues. V shed 6 bases, J shed 0 bases, and the junction held 6 bases outside the gene matches. The V gene's germline CDR1 is MNHNY and CDR2 SVGAGI (reference sequence). TCRdb's copy holds only in-frame clones and misses some; the assay was immunoSEQ multiplex PCR. The sample holds 2,000 to 2,500 clones, 78% seen once. This clone was detected only once. After less than 18 days, CD4+ cells were restimulated less than 25 h with the same allogeneic DPB1. Stimulation used HeLa cells expressing transduced HLA-DPA1/DPB1, HLA-DM, invariant chain and CD80. With 50 to 65 U/mL IL-2, CD4+ responders met 100 Gy-irradiated HeLa cells at 3:1. Findings and caveats of the study: Naive and memory CD4+ cells were analysed together, not apart. Total CD4+ responders were stimulated by HeLa antigen-presenting cells.

Sequenced material: CD137- CD4+ T cells from cultured PBMCs. The chain uses TRBV6-6 and TRBJ2-7, with 9 positions matching TRBD1. The source is a woman younger than 35 in good health and CMV-seronegative. In DNA form, the CDR3 reads TGTGCCAGCAGCTCCCCGGACAGGGGCTCCTACGAGCAGTACGTC. This encodes CASSSPDRGSYEQYV.